This TCR beta chain appears in the sequencing data of a study of T cell repertoires in cytomegalovirus infection. This clonotype has a single count. Its target is not known. This CDR3 is missing its conserved last phenylalanine or tryptophan, likely due to a read error. The germline gives CDR1 SNHLY, CDR2 FYNNEI. This CDR3 region has 12 residues. V was shortened by 2 bases and J by 6 bases, with 5 bases between the two germline ends. Study-level findings and limits: Cumulative public TCR beta family frequency identified carriers of CMV plus the relevant HLA. In two of eight donors, the top clonotype was HLA-C-restricted CMV-specific.

TCRdb redid the calling of the reads with MiXCR, one entry per CDR3 protein. Of 750,000 to 900,000 distinct CDR3 sequences listed, 25% to 35% are singletons. The V call is TRBV2, the J call TRBJ1-5; D might be TRBD1 (5 bases). This sequence originates from a human donor in good health (CMV status not recorded). Some clones in this sample may be carry-over from other donors' samples. The sample was cultured CD8+ T cells from PBMCs, taken from culture after CMV antigen stimulation. The CDR3 here is CASSERGQPQHV. The CDR3 DNA reads TGTGCCAGCAGTGAAAGGGGTCAGCCCCAGCATGTT.